The 21 T cell receptor beta chains presented below share a single source sample, sequenced in a study of T cell repertoires in cytomegalovirus infection. TCRdb independently ran MiXCR on the reads; one entry per CDR3 protein. The data contain some 150,000 distinct CDR3 sequences, 20% to 30% of them singletons. Sequenced: PBMCs. The source of these receptors is a human donor in good health (CMV status not recorded). Some clones in this sample may be carry-over from other donors' samples.

This clonotype was seen ten or more times. The chain links TRBV7-8 to TRBJ2-2; possibly TRBD1 for D (5 bases). The V gene lost 0 bases and the J gene lost 0 bases, with 5 bases spanning the gap. The CDR3 runs to 15 residues. Germline loops: CDR1 SGHVS, CDR2 FQNEAQ. The CDR3 DNA sequence: TGTGCCAGCAGCTTAGCAGGGGCGAACACCGGGGAGCTGTTTTTT. Encoded protein: CASSLAGANTGELFF.

This clonotype was recorded a few times. The chain is built from TRBV11-2 and TRBJ2-5; D not certain. The CDR3 length is 12 residues. Trimming took off 5 bases at V and 5 bases at J, with 9 bases between the two ends. CDR1 is SGHAT and CDR2 is FQNNGV in the germline V gene. The CDR3 loop reads CASSALEETQYF. The CDR3 bases are TGTGCCAGCAGCGCCCTGGAGGAGACCCAGTACTTC.

Worth noting for this clonotype: This may be a read error: a much more frequent sequence differs by one nucleotide. CDR3 residues: CASSEVGTVNEEFF. DNA of the CDR3: TGTGCCAGCAGTGAAGTGGGGACTGTGAATGAGGAGTTCTTC. The V call is TRBV2, the J call TRBJ2-1; possibly TRBD2 for D (6 bases). The CDR3 runs 14 residues. Looked up from germline, CDR1 is SNHLY and CDR2 is FYNNEI. The variable domain in full, with the rest retrieved from reference TRBV2 and TRBJ2-1, is EPEVTQTPSHQVTQMGQEVILRCVPISNHLYFYWYRQILGQKVEFLVSFYNNEISEKSEIFDDQFSVERPDGSNFTLKIRSTKLEDSAMYFCASSEVGTVNEEFFGPGTRLTVL.

The chain combines TRBV28 with TRBJ1-5; TRBD1 agrees at 8 bases. After removal of 3 bases from V and 2 bases from J, the junction contained 6 bases not matched to a gene. CDR1 is MDHEN and CDR2 is SYDVKM in the germline V gene. The CDR3 has 16 residues. The CDR3 spells CASSFIWGQGNQPQHF. The CDR3 region has the DNA TGTGCCAGCAGTTTTATTTGGGGACAGGGCAATCAGCCCCAGCATTTT.

This clonotype occurred many times. The V call is TRBV7-2, the J call TRBJ2-5, with 10 positions matching TRBD2. J gave up 4 bases and V 5 bases, and 10 bases lay outside the gene matches. Germline-derived CDR1 and CDR2 are SGHTA and FQGNSA. The CDR3 has 16 amino acids. The CDR3 here is CASSLGSGGGGETQYF. CDR3 nucleotides: TGTGCCAGCAGCCTAGGAAGCGGGGGGGGTGGAGAGACCCAGTACTTC.

This clonotype was counted at least ten times. J is TRBJ2-7 and V is TRBV7-2; 12 bases line up with TRBD2. The CDR3 loop spans 17 amino acids. With 2 bases clipped from V and 4 bases from J, the junction kept 9 bases outside the gene matches. Germline V gene sequence: CDR1 SGHTA, CDR2 FQGNSA. CDR3 residues: CASSLREASGGAYEQYF. CDR3 nucleotides: TGTGCCAGCAGCTTAAGGGAAGCTAGCGGGGGGGCTTACGAGCAGTACTTC.

The rearrangement uses TRBV28 and TRBJ2-5; 10 bases match TRBD2. The CDR3 is 16 residues long. Germline CDR1 MDHEN, CDR2 SYDVKM. Unmatched junction bases numbered 9, after V lost 3 bases and J lost 5 bases. CDR3 in amino acids: CASSFYLAGVWETQYF. The DNA of the CDR3 is TGTGCCAGCAGTTTCTACCTAGCGGGAGTTTGGGAGACCCAGTACTTC.

The V and J genes are TRBV12-3 or TRBV12-4 and TRBJ2-1; D call uncertain. V lost 0 bases and J 0 bases, leaving 9 bases between the germline ends. There are 16 residues in the CDR3. The CDR3 loop reads CASSLAQRSSYNEQFF. In DNA, the CDR3 is TGTGCCAGCAGTTTAGCGCAGAGGAGCTCCTACAATGAGCAGTTCTTC.

The chain has TRBV6-2 or TRBV6-3 and TRBJ2-6; TRBD2 is a possible D gene (6 bases). Germline CDR1 reads MNHEY; CDR2 reads SVGEGT. Trimming shortened V by 1 base and J by 2 bases, and 6 bases separated the two germline ends. The length of the CDR3 is 15 residues. CDR3 DNA sequence: TGTGCCAGCAGTTACTGGGAGGCTGGGGCCAACGTCCTGACTTTC. This codes for CASSYWEAGANVLTF.

The chain joins TRBV5-1 to TRBJ2-7; maybe TRBD2 (7 bases). V lost 4 bases, J lost 5 bases, and 19 bases lay in between. The CDR3 runs 15 residues. CDR1 and CDR2 from the germline V gene are SGHRS and YFSETQ. The DNA of the CDR3 is TGCGCCAGCAGCGGAGGGAGGGGGGTCTTGGACGAGCAGTACTTC. This encodes CASSGGRGVLDEQYF.

This clonotype was recorded many times. The J gene is TRBJ2-2, the V gene TRBV10-3, with D possibly matching TRBD2 (5 bases). The germline gives CDR1 ENHRY, CDR2 SYGVKD. Trimming took off 4 bases at V and 3 bases at J, with 9 bases between the two ends. The CDR3 extends over 14 amino acids. In DNA, the CDR3 is TGTGCCATCAGTGGAGGAGGAGACACCGGGGAGCTGTTTTTT. Protein sequence: CAISGGGDTGELFF.

The gene calls are TRBV7-3 and TRBJ2-1; TRBD2 agrees at 10 bases. The junction had 6 bases not matched to a gene; V was cut back by 4 bases and J by 6 bases. CDR1 and CDR2 (germline): SGHTA, FQGTGA. The CDR3 spans 15 residues. The CDR3 nucleotides read TGTGCCAGCAGCTCTTCTAGCGGGAGTTCCAATGAGCAGTTCTTC. It yields the protein CASSSSSGSSNEQFF.

The chain employs TRBV7-9 and TRBJ1-2; D is unclear. Germline V gives CDR1 SEHNR, CDR2 FQNEAQ (reference sequence). Between the trimmed V and J ends, which lost 1 base and 10 bases, there was a span of 10 bases. The CDR3 is made up of 12 amino acids. DNA of the CDR3: TGTGCCAGCAGCTTAGGCAGCCAGGACTACACCTTC. Translated: CASSLGSQDYTF.

As concerns this clonotype: A much larger clone differs from this one at a single base, so this may be a read error. The J gene is TRBJ2-5, the V gene TRBV7-8; the D is unclear. Germline V lookup: CDR1 SGHVS, CDR2 FQNEAQ. The CDR3 is 12 residues long. The CDR3 loop is CASSSDGEPQYF. The CDR3, as DNA: TGTGCCAGCAGCTCAGATGGAGAGCCCCAGTACTTC.

This clonotype was seen a handful of times. The chain combines TRBV12-3 or TRBV12-4 with TRBJ2-4; possible D gene TRBD2, 5 bases. Trimming took off 3 bases at V and 4 bases at J, with 10 bases between the two ends. This CDR3 comprises 14 residues. The DNA of the CDR3 is TGTGCCAGCAGTTTCTCTGGGAGAAAAAACATTCAGTACTTC. This gives the protein CASSFSGRKNIQYF.

The chain combines TRBV28 with TRBJ1-1; D remains unclear. CDR1 MDHEN and CDR2 SYDVKM come from the germline V gene. CDR3 size: 12 residues. Trimming stripped 3 bases from V and 7 bases from J, with 9 bases between. CDR3 protein: CASSFGGGEAFF. The CDR3 DNA sequence: TGTGCCAGCAGTTTCGGCGGAGGTGAAGCTTTCTTT.

This clonotype occurred many times. V gene TRBV7-2 combines with J gene TRBJ2-2; D may be TRBD1 (5 bases). There are 15 residues in the CDR3. V lost 4 bases and J 7 bases, leaving 16 bases between the germline ends. Germline CDR1 is SGHTA and CDR2 is FQGNSA. As DNA, the CDR3 is TGTGCCAGCAGCTCGATGGTGACAGTTATCGGGGAGCTGTTTTTT. The encoded protein is CASSSMVTVIGELFF.

This clonotype was seen many times. The chain employs TRBV7-6 and TRBJ1-1, with no clear D. Germline lookup yields CDR1 SGHVS and CDR2 FNYEAQ. Trimming took 0 bases from V and 0 from J, leaving 14 bases between them. This CDR3 is 17 amino acids long. CDR3 bases: TGTGCCAGCAGCTTAGCTCCGCAGAGAAGCATGAACACTGAAGCTTTCTTT. Amino acid sequence: CASSLAPQRSMNTEAFF.

This clonotype has a handful of counts. The gene calls are TRBV7-9 and TRBJ1-1, with D hard to call. Per germline, CDR1 SEHNR and CDR2 FQNEAQ (reference sequence). The V end lost 1 base, the J end lost 0 bases, and 6 bases lay between the germline ends. The CDR3 totals 14 residues. DNA for the CDR3: TGTGCCAGCAGCTTAGAGTCGGTGAACACTGAAGCTTTCTTT. Encoded protein: CASSLESVNTEAFF.

This rearrangement joins TRBV7-6 to TRBJ2-1; 12 bases map to TRBD2. J gave up 8 bases and V 5 bases, and 13 bases lay outside the gene matches. Germline V gene lookup returns CDR1 SGHVS and CDR2 FNYEAQ. The CDR3 spans 17 residues. CDR3 DNA sequence: TGTGCCAGCAGCCCAGCAGGGCGTCTAGCGGGAGGGGATGAGCAGTTCTTC. As protein: CASSPAGRLAGGDEQFF.

V usage is TRBV5-4 and J usage is TRBJ2-2; 9 bases fit TRBD2. This CDR3 contains 16 residues. V trimming: 2 bases; J trimming: 4 bases; junction bases outside the gene matches: 6. Germline CDR1 reads SGHNT; CDR2 reads YYREEE (reference sequence). Here the CDR3 DNA reads TGTGCCAGCAGCTTCCCGGGACTAGCCGCCACCGGGGAGCTGTTTTTT. Residues: CASSFPGLAATGELFF.